This T cell receptor beta chain was sequenced in a study of identical twins (dated by TCRdb to the mid-2010s). Context from the whole study: To test whether fetal clonotypes persist, the study used deep sequencing on TCR alpha and beta repertoires from monozygotic twins, unrelated adults of various ages, and cord blood. To rule out contamination, the twin experiments were replicated at different times with different library preparation protocols. What the authors observed across the whole study: Fewer insertions were carried by abundant cord blood beta clonotypes, a similar but weaker trend appeared in young adult naive repertoires, and no such trend appeared in memory repertoires. In monozygotic twins, out-of-frame TCR alpha sharing was systematically underestimated by recombination models, although the models agreed with sharing between unrelated individuals. In beta out-of-frame sequences, excess twin sharing was weaker, because having fewer shared sequences lowered the signal-to-noise ratio. Zero-insertion analyses could be partly confounded by invariant T cells such as MAIT and iNKT, though diverse VJ usage argued against such confounding for most clonotypes. Compared with coincidental sharing between unrelated individuals, out-of-frame TCR alpha sequences shared between twins showed an excess of sequences with low generation probability. Conclusions relied on cross-sectional statistical analysis, since the same donors could not be followed over many years.

The library was obtained by 5' RACE. Sequencing was performed on an Illumina HiSeq 2000. Template switching added a universal primer binding site, and the final cDNA carried a unique molecular identifier that allowed TCR cDNA molecules to be counted accurately. First-strand cDNA for TCR alpha and beta chains was synthesized from specific primers in the conserved constant-segment region. To control for contamination, every cDNA library carried two barcodes: a SMART-Mk sample barcode plus Illumina barcodes. Two successive PCR steps introduced TruSeq adapter sequences along with Illumina sample barcodes. Sequencing of the TCR alpha and beta cDNA libraries was done on the Illumina HiSeq platform using custom primers. From the authors' description of their analysis: MiGEC processed the raw reads to extract unique molecular identifiers, while MiXCR was used to determine the CDR3 positions. Recombination models were inferred per individual with the repgenHMM and IGoR tools using an EM algorithm. Shared clonotype analysis was performed with the tcR package in R, normalizing sharing by the product of cloneset sizes. To study raw recombination without the effects of thymic and clonal selection, out-of-frame nonproductive sequences were analyzed. Clones were called with MiXCR by TCRdb after fastp trimmed the public reads at Q25, and only in-frame beta chains were retained. Each entry is one CDR3 protein sequence, shown with its most common DNA and genes. It is TCRdb's table, rather than the study itself, that gives the V and J calls and clone size. The sample records 500,000 to 650,000 distinct CDR3 sequences, 7.1% of which are singletons. The top ten clones comprise less than 2% of the sample.

CDR3 length: 12 amino acids, cysteine to phenylalanine. Just CDR3 DNA is preserved here, 36 bases in frame from base 1. The germline ends are 11 bases apart after V is trimmed by 7 bases and J by 5 bases. CDR1 is given as SNHLY and CDR2 as FYNNEI, both from the germline V gene. Only healthy Caucasian donors were included. The twin cohort comprised three pairs of female monozygotic twins, all aged roughly 18 to 30 years. The RNA used for TCR libraries was isolated from peripheral blood mononuclear cells. This clonotype was observed many times. It lacks a known antigen. No qualities accompany the bases; no much larger clone lies one base away. The same data also contributed to another study, on yellow fever vaccine responses in identical twins. According to the second study: According to the authors, in identical twins the way T cells responded to vaccination appeared partly convergent and partly personalized. The study precisely tracked vaccine-responding T cell clones in identical twins.

Rearrangement joined TRBV2 to TRBJ2-5, with no confident D gene call. The TCR originated in a woman aged 18-30 years in good health. Source material: PBMCs. The CDR3 region reads CASTVRAETQYF. The bases read TGTGCCAGCACCGTAAGGGCCGAGACCCAGTACTTC.